Below, one T cell receptor (beta chain) is given with its context. Its antigen is not yet known. No much larger clonotype is one base removed from it; base qualities were not supplied. This same CDR3 is encoded by further DNA sequences in the sample. The sample comes from a study of T cell repertoires in Merkel cell carcinoma (dated by TCRdb to between 2017 and 2020). For the study in its entirety: The study excluded patients who had received intralesional immunotherapy or systemic immune checkpoint blockade before the biopsy. Tetramer sorting, cloning and paired TCR sequencing of expanded tumor-infiltrating lymphocytes were first used to define MCPyV-specific clonotypes. To be included, a subject needed both a diagnosis of MCPyV-positive Merkel cell carcinoma and tumor-infiltrating lymphocytes that had been successfully expanded in vitro. What the study reported, not specific to this receptor: The study did not examine normal tissue biopsies.

Biopsy-confirmed MCPyV-positive Merkel cell carcinoma was present in the study subjects, and positive serum antibodies to T-antigen were found in every subject. About 6 adjacent 10-micron frozen tumor sections were used for genomic DNA extraction without cell sorting or culture. Optimal cutting temperature compound was used to freeze tumor biopsy tissue measuring roughly 5 x 5 x 5 mm. In the frozen biopsy, scout sections stained with hematoxylin and eosin confirmed plenty of Merkel cell carcinoma along with infiltrating cells. TRB CDR3 sequencing and data processing of tumor genomic DNA were performed with the immunoSEQ assay. TCRdb holds this immuneACCESS table with in-frame rearrangements only. Some clones are missing; in checked studies, unresolved V genes explain under half, and the rest has no known cause. A total of 13,000 to 15,000 clones appear in this sample, roughly 71% of them only once. The top ten clones comprise 17% of the sample.

Sequenced material: tumor tissue. The sequence was obtained from an adult with Merkel cell carcinoma.

Here is the DNA: TGTGCCAGCAGTTTGGCTAGCGGGAGAGGGTACGGATACAATGAGCAGTTCTTC. Its translation is CASSLASGRGYGYNEQFF. The sequence is built from TRBV28 and TRBJ2-1; 10 central nucleotides agree with TRBD2. From the cysteine through the phenylalanine, the CDR3 covers 18 amino acids. Left in the record is the CDR3 DNA by itself, 54 bases read in frame from the first base. Taken from the germline V gene, the CDR1 and CDR2 loops are MDHEN and SYDVKM. Compared with germline, V lacks 3 bases and J lacks 4 bases; bases without a gene match: 12.